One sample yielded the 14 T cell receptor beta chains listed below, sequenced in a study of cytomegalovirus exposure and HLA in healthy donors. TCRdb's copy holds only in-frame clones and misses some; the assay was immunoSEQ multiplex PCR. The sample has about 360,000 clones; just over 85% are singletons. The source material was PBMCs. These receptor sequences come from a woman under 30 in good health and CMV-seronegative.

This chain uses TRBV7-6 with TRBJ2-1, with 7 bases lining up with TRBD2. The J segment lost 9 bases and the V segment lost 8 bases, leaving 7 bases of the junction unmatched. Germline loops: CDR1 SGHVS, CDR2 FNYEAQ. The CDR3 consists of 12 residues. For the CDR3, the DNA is TGTGCCAGCGGCGGGGAGGGCGGTGAGCAGTTCTTC. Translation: CASGGEGGEQFF.

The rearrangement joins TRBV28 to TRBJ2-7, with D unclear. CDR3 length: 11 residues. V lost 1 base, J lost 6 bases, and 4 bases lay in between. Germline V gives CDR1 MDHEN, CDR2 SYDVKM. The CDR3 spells CASSLFGEQYF. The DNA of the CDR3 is TGTGCCAGCAGTTTATTCGGCGAGCAGTACTTC.

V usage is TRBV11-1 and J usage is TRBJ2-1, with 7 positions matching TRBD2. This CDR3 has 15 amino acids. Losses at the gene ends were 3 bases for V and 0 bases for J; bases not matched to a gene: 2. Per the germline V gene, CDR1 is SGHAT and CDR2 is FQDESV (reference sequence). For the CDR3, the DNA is TGTGCCAGCAGCTTGGGGGGGAGCTCCTACAATGAGCAGTTCTTC. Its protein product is CASSLGGSSYNEQFF.

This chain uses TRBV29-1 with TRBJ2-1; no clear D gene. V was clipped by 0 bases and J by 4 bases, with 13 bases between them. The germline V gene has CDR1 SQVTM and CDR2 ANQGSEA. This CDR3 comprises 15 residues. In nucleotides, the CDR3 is TGCAGCGTTGAAGACCCCGGCAGGCCGTACAATGAGCAGTTCTTC. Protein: CSVEDPGRPYNEQFF.

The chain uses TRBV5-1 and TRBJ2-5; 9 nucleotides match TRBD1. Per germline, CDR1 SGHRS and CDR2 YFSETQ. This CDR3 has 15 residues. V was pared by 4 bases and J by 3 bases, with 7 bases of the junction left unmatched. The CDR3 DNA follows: TGCGCCAGCAGCCTGGGGGACAGGGTCGAAGAGACCCAGTACTTC. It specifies CASSLGDRVEETQYF.

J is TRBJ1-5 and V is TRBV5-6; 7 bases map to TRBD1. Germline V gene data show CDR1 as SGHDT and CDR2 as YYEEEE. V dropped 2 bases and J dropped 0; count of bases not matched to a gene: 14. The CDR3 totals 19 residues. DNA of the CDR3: TGTGCCAGCAGCTTTACCGGGGACAGTGCCATAAATAGCAATCAGCCCCAGCATTTT. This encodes CASSFTGDSAINSNQPQHF.

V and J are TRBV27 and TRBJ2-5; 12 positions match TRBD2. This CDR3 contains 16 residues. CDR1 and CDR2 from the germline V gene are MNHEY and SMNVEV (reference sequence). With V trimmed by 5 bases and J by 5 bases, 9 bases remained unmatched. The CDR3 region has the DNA TGTGCCAGCAGTAATCAATACGGGACTAGCGGGGAGACCCAGTACTTC. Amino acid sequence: CASSNQYGTSGETQYF.

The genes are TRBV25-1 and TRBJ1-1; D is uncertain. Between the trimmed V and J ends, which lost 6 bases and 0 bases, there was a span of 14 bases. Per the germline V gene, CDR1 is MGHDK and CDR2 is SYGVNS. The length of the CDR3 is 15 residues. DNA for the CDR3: TGTGCCAGCAGATCTACAGCCTATATGAACACTGAAGCTTTCTTT. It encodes CASRSTAYMNTEAFF.

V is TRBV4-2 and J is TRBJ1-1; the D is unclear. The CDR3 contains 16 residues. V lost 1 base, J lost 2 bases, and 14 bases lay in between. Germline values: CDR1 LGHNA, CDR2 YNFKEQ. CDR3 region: CASSQGEGPGNTEAFF. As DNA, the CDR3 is TGTGCCAGCAGCCAAGGGGAGGGCCCAGGTAACACTGAAGCTTTCTTT.

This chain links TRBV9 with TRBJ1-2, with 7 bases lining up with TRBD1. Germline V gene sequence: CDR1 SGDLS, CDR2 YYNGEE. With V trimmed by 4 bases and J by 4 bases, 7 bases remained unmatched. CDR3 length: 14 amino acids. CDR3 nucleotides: TGTGCCAGCAGCCCCACAGGGGTTAGCTATGGCTACACCTTC. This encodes CASSPTGVSYGYTF.

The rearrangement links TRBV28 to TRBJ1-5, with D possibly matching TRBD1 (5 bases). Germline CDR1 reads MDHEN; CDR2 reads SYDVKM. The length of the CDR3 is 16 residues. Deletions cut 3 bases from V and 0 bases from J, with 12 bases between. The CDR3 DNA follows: TGTGCCAGCAGTTTCATCAGGGCTTATAGCAATCAGCCCCAGCATTTT. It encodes CASSFIRAYSNQPQHF.

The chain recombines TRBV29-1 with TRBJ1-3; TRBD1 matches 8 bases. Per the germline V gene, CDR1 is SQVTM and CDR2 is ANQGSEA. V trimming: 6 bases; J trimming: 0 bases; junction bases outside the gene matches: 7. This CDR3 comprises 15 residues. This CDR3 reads CSVLGTGRSGNTIYF. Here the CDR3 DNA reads TGCAGCGTGCTAGGGACAGGACGCTCTGGAAACACCATATATTTT.

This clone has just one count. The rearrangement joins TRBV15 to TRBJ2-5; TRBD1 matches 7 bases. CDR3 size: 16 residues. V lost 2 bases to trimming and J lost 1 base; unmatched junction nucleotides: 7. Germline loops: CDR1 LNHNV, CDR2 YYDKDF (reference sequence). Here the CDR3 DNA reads TGTGCCACCAGCAGAAGCACAGGGGTCCTCCAAGAGACCCAGTACTTC. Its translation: CATSRSTGVLQETQYF.

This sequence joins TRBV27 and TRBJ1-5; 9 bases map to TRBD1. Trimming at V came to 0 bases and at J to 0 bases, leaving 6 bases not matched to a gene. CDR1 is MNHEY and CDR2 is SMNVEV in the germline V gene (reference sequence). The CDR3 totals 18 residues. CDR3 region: CASSLSGDRENSNQPQHF. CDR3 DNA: TGTGCCAGCAGTTTATCAGGGGACAGGGAGAATAGCAATCAGCCCCAGCATTTT.